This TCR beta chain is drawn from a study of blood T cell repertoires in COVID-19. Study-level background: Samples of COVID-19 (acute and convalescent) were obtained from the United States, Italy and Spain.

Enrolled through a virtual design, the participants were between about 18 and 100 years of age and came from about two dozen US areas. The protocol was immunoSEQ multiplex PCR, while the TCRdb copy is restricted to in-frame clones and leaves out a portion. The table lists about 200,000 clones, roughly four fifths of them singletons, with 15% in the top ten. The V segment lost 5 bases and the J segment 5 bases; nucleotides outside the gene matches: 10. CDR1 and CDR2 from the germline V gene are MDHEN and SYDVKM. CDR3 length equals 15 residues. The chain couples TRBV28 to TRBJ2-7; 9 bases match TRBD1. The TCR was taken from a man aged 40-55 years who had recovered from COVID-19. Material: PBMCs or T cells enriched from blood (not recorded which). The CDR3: CASSPPGTGFHEQYF. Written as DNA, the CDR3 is TGTGCCAGCAGTCCCCCCGGGACAGGGTTCCACGAGCAGTACTTC.